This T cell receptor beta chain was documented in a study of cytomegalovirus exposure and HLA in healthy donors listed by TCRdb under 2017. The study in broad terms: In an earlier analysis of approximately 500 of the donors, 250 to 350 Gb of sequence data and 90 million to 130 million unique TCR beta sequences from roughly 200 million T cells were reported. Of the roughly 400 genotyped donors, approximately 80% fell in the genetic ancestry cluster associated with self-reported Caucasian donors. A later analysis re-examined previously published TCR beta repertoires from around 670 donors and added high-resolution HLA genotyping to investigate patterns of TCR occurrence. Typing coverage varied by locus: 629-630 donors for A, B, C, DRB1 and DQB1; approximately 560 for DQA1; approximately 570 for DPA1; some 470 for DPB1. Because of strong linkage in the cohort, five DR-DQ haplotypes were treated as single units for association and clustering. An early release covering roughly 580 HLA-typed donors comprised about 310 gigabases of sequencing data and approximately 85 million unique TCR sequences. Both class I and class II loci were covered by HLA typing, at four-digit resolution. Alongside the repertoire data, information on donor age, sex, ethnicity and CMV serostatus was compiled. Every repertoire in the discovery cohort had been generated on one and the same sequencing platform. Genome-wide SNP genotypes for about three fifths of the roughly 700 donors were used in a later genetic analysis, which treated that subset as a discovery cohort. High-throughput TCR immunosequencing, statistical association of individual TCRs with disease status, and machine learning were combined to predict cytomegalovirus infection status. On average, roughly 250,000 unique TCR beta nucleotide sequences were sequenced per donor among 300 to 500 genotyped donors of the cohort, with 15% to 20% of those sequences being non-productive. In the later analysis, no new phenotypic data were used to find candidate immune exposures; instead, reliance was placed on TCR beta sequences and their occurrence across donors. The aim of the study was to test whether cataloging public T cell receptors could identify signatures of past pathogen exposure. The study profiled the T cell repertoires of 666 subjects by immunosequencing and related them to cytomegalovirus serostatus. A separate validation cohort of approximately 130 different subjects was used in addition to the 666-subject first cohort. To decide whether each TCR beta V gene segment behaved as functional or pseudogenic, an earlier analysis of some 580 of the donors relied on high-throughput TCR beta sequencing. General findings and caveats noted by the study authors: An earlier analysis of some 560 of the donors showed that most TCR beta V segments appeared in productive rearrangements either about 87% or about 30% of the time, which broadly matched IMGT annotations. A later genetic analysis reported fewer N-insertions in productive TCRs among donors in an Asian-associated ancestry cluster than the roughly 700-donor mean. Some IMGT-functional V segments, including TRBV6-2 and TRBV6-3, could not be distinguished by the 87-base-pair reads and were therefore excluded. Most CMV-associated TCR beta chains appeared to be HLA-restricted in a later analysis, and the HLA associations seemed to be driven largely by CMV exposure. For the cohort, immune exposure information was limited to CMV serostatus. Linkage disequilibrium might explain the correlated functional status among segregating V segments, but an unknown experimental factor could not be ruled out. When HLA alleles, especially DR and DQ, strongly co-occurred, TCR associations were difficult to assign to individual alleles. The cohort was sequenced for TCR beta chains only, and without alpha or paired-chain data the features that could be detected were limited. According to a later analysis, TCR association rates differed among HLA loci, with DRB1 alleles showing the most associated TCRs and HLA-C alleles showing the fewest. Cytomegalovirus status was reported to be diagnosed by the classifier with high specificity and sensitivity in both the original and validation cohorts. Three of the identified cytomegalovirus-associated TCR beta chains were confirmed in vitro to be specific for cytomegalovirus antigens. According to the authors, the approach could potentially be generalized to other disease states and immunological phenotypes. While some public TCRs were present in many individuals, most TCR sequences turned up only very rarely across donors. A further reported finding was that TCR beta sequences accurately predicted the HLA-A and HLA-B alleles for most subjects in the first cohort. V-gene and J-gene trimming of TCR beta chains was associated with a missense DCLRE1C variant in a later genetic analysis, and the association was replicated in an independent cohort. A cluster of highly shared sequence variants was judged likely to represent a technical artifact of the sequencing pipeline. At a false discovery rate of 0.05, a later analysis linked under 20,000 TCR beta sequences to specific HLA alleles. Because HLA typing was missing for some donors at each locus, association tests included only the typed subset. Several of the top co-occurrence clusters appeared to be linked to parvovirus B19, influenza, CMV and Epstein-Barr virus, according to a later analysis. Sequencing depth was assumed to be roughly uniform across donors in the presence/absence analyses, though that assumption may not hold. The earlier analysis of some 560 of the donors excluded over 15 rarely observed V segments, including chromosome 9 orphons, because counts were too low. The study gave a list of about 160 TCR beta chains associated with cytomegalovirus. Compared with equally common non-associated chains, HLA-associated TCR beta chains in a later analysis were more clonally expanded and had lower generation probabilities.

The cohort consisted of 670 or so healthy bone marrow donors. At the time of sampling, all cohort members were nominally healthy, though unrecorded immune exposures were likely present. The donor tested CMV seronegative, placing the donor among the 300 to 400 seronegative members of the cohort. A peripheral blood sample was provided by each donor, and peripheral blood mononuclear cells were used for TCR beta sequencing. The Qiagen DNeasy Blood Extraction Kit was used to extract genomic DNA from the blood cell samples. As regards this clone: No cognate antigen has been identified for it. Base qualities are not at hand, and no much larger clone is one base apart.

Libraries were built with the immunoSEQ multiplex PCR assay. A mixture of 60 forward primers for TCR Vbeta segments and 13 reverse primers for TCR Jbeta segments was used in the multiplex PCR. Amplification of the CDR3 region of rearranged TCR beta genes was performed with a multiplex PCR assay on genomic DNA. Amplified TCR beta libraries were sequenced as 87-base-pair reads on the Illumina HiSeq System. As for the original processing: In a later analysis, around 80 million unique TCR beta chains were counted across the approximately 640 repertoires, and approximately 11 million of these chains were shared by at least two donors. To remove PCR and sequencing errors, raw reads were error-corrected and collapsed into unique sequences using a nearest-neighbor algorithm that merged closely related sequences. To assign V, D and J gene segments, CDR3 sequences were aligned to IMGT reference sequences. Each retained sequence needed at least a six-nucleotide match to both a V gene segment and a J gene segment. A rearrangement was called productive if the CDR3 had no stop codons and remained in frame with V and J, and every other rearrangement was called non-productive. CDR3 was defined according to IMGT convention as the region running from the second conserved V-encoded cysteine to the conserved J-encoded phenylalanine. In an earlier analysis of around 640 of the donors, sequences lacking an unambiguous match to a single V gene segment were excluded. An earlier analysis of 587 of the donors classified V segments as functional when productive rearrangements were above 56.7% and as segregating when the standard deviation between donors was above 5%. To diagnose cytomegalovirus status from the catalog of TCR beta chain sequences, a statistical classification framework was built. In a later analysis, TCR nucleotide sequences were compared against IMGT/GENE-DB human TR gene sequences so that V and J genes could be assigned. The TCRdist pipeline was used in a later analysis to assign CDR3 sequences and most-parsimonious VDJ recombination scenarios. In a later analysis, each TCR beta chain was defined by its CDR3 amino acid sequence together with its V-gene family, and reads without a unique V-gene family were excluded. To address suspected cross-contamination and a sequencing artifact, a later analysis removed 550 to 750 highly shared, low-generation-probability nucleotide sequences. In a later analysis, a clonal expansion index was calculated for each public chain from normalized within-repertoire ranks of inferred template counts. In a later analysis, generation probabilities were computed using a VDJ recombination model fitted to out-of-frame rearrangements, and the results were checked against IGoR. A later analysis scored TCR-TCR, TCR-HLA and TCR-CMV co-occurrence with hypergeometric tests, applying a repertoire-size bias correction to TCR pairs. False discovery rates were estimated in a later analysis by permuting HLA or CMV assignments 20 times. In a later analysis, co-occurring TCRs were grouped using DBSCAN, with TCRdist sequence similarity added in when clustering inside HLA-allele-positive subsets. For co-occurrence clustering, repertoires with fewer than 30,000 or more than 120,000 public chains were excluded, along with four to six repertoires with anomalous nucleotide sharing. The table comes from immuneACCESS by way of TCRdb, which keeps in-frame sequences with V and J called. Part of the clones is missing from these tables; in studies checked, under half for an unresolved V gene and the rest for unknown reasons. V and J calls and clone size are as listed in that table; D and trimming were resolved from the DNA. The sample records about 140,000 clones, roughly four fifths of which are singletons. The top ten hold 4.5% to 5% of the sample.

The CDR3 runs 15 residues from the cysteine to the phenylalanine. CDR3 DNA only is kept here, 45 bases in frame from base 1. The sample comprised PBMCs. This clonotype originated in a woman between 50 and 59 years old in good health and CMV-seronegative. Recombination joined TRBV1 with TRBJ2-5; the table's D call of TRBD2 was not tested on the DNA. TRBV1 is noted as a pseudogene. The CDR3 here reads CTNPYRGGDQETQYF. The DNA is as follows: TGCACCAACCCCTACCGGGGGGGGGATCAAGAGACCCAGTACTTC.